The T cell receptor beta chain described here comes from a study of T-cell memory formation after mild COVID-19. TCRdb analysed the 5' RACE reads with MiXCR anew, one entry per CDR3 protein. Of approximately 400,000 distinct CDR3 sequences listed, roughly 18% are singletons. V gave up 8 bases and J gave up 1 base; unmatched junction bases: 11. Germline V gene sequence: CDR1 SGHTA, CDR2 FQGNSA. The CDR3 is made up of 16 amino acids. This clonotype was obtained from a young man who had mild COVID-19 (a few samples of this study predate the infection). Cell type and time point are not known. This chain connects TRBV7-2 to TRBJ2-3; the match to TRBD2 covers 8 bases. The specimen sequenced was PBMCs or a T cell subset sorted from them (not recorded which). CDR3 loop: CASRPGLGLRTDTQYF. CDR3 in DNA: TGTGCCAGCCGACCGGGACTAGGTCTTCGCACAGATACGCAGTATTTT. Full variable domain (remainder filled in from reference TRBV7-2 and TRBJ2-3): GAGVSQSPSNKVTEKGKDVELRCDPISGHTALYWYRQSLGQGLEFLIYFQGNSAPDKSGLPSDRFSAERTGGSVSTLTIQRTQQEDSAVYLCASRPGLGLRTDTQYFGPGTRLTVL.